These T cell receptor beta chains were read from a single sample in a study of tumor and adjacent non-tumor tissue in lung cancer. In TCRdb, the multiplex PCR reads were re-called with MiXCR into one record per CDR3 protein. The table records 90,000 to 110,000 distinct CDR3 sequences, roughly 80% of them present only once. The sequenced sample was lung tumor tissue. These receptors were obtained from a woman aged 55-70 years with non-small cell lung cancer. CDR3s include the opening cysteine and the closing phenylalanine or tryptophan. Each record gives: clone size, J gene, D gene, V gene, CDR3 DNA, CDR3 protein. D genes are given only for firm matches. Only part of the rows carry a size: once, few, many, or a class if the clone is expanded.

many,TRBJ2-1,TRBD2,TRBV20-1,TGCAGTGCTAGAGATTGGGCTAGCGGGGCCTACAATGAGCAGTTCTTC,CSARDWASGAYNEQFF
NA,TRBJ2-3,NA,TRBV11-2,TGTGCCAGCAGCGCCACCAGGACGGCCACAAACACGCAGTATTTT,CASSATRTATNTQYF
NA,TRBJ2-6,TRBD1,TRBV11-3,TGTGCCAGCAGCTTCTCAGGGGGTGGTGACTCTGGGGCCAACGTCCTGACTTTC,CASSFSGGGDSGANVLTF
NA,TRBJ1-1,TRBD1,TRBV7-2,TGTGCCAGCAGCGTAGACAGGGAACGTGAAGCTTTCTTT,CASSVDREREAFF
once,TRBJ1-1,NA,TRBV11-1,TGTGCCAGCACCTTGGGCAGGAGGACCACTGAAACTTTCTTT,CASTLGRRTTETFF
NA,TRBJ2-1,TRBD2,TRBV29-1,TGCAGAGGAGGAGCGGGGGTTGGTGAGCAGTCCTTC,CRGGAGVGEQSF
once,TRBJ1-2,NA,TRBV6-1,TGTGCCAGCAGTGAATATCGGCAGGGGAACTATAGTTACACCTTC,CASSEYRQGNYSYTF
few,TRBJ2-2,TRBD2,TRBV11-1,TGTGCCAGCAGCCCGCTACTTGCGGGAGAATCCACCGGTGAGCTGTTTTTT,CASSPLLAGESTGELFF
NA,TRBJ1-5,NA,TRBV28,TGTGCCAGCAGTGTGACAGGCTATAGCAATCAGCCCCAGCATTTT,CASSVTGYSNQPQHF
NA,TRBJ2-3,NA,TRBV28,TGTGCCATCAGCGGGGGACAGGGTCAAATGTATTTT,CAISGGQGQMYF
once,TRBJ2-7,NA,TRBV20-1,TGCAGTGCTAGAATGCCAGGCGGGAAGGACTACGAGCAGTACTTC,CSARMPGGKDYEQYF
NA,TRBJ2-2,TRBD1,TRBV11-3,TGTGCCAGCAACTTCGGGACAGGGGAGGCCGGGGAGCTGTTTTTT,CASNFGTGEAGELFF
NA,TRBJ1-1,NA,TRBV28,TGTGCCACCCTCGCGTCAGGACATGGTGCGAACACTGAAGCTTTCTTT,CATLASGHGANTEAFF
NA,TRBJ2-3,NA,TRBV6-1,TGTGCCAGCAGGAAATACCCCGTCAGGGAAGAGCCCCAGTATTTT,CASRKYPVREEPQYF
NA,TRBJ2-2,NA,TRBV11-2,TGTGCCAGCAGCTTGCGTGACAACACCGGGTACCTGTTTTTT,CASSLRDNTGYLFF
NA,TRBJ1-1,NA,TRBV11-1,TGTGCCAGCAACTTAGAATTAAACACTGAAGCTCTCTTT,CASNLELNTEALF
NA,TRBJ2-7,TRBD2,TRBV11-2,TGTGCCAGTAGCTTAGTATTAGCGGGGCTCTCCTACGAGCAGTACTTC,CASSLVLAGLSYEQYF